What follows is one T cell receptor (beta chain) and its context. Its antigen is unknown. This CDR3 has 15 amino acids. Germline-derived CDR1 and CDR2 are MNHEY and SVGAGI. Trimming stripped 2 bases from V and 0 bases from J, with 5 bases between. This sample is drawn from a study of cytomegalovirus exposure and HLA in healthy donors. In the PCR, 60 Vbeta and 13 Jbeta primers were used. TCRdb's table, derived via immunoSEQ multiplex PCR, lists solely in-frame clones and lacks some. The sample has 40,000 to 55,000 clones, over 75% seen once. Study-level findings and limits: An Asian-associated ancestry cluster reportedly showed fewer N-insertions than the roughly 670-donor mean in a later analysis.

Sequencing was done on a sample of PBMCs. The chain links TRBV6-5 to TRBJ1-6, with unresolved D. The TCR comes from a boy aged 5-17 years in good health and CMV-seropositive. In nucleotides, the CDR3 is TGTGCCAGCAGTTACGTGAGCTCCTATAATTCACCCCTCCACTTT. This encodes CASSYVSSYNSPLHF.